A single T cell receptor (beta chain) is shown here with its context. Clones were read by immunoSEQ multiplex PCR, and TCRdb kept only the in-frame ones, dropping some. The data contain around 61,000 clones, 80% to 90% of them singletons. This sample stems from a study of blood T cell repertoires in COVID-19. Germline assignment: CDR1 SGDLS and CDR2 YYNGEE. The CDR3 contains 17 residues. Losses at the gene ends were 0 bases for V and 3 bases for J; bases not matched to a gene: 9. The sequence derives from a man older than 75 with acute or convalescent COVID-19. Sequenced: peripheral blood. The rearrangement links TRBV9 to TRBJ1-3; TRBD1 matches 7 bases. CDR3 nucleotides: TGTGCCAGCAGCGTAGGGGGACCAGGGGGTATTGGAAACACCATATATTTT. Its protein product is CASSVGGPGGIGNTIYF.